Following are 31 T cell receptor beta chains from one sample sequenced in a study of blood T cell repertoires in COVID-19. Profiling relied on immunoSEQ multiplex PCR, and the TCRdb table lists in-frame clones only, not all of them. The sample contains around 360,000 clones, roughly 84% of which appear only once. The sequenced sample was PBMCs or T cells enriched from blood (not recorded which). The receptors here all came from a woman younger than 45 who had recovered from COVID-19.

Concerning this clone: The junction differs from germline at one of its ends, possibly a read error. The V call is TRBV7-7, the J call TRBJ2-7, with TRBD1 identical over 7 bases. CDR1 and CDR2 (germline): SSHAT, FNYEAQ (reference sequence). This CDR3 is built from 14 residues. DNA of the CDR3: TGTGCTAGCAGCTTAGAGGCAGGGGGCTACGAGCAGTACTTC. Translating it yields CASSLEAGGYEQYF.

The V call is TRBV12-5, the J call TRBJ1-1; TRBD1 matches 8 bases. The CDR3 extends over 13 amino acids. Trimming took 4 bases from V and 4 from J; bases not matched to a gene: 2. Germline V gene lookup returns CDR1 LGHNT and CDR2 FRNRAP. CDR3 region: CASGSDRATEAFF. The CDR3 bases are TGTGCTAGTGGTTCGGACAGGGCCACTGAAGCTTTCTTT.

The chain combines TRBV5-6 with TRBJ2-2; 8 positions agree with TRBD1. The CDR3 sequence is 15 residues long. From germline, CDR1 is SGHDT and CDR2 YYEEEE. V shed 4 bases and J 4 bases; nucleotides not matched to a gene: 6. CDR3 coding DNA: TGTGCCAGCAGCGCGGACAGGGAGGTCACCGGGGAGCTGTTTTTT. Translating it yields CASSADREVTGELFF.

This clone is a singleton in its sample. The chain recombines TRBV11-2 with TRBJ2-7, with TRBD1 identical over 8 bases. The CDR3 loop spans 15 amino acids. Germline V CDR1 and CDR2: SGHAT, FQNNGV. The V gene end was trimmed by 5 bases and the J gene end by 3 bases; junction bases not matched to a gene: 9. This chain's CDR3 is CASSPVPDRVYEQYF. In nucleotides, the CDR3 is TGTGCCAGCAGCCCGGTACCGGACAGGGTCTACGAGCAGTACTTC.

The CDR3 bases are TGTGCCAGTACTGTGACAGTGAACACTGAAGCTTTCTTT. This translates into CASTVTVNTEAFF. V usage is TRBV19 and J usage is TRBJ1-1; tentative D call: TRBD1 (5 bases). Germline-derived CDR1 and CDR2 are LNHDA and SQIVND (reference sequence). CDR3 length: 13 amino acids. V gave up 7 bases and J gave up 0 bases, with 9 bases separating them.

The chain couples TRBV9 to TRBJ1-1, with 9 bases fitting TRBD1. J gave up 10 bases and V 3 bases, and 7 bases lay outside the gene matches. This CDR3 is built from 13 residues. Per the germline V gene, CDR1 is SGDLS and CDR2 is YYNGEE. The CDR3 sequence: CASSAGQGDGAFF. The CDR3 bases are TGTGCCAGCAGCGCGGGACAGGGTGATGGAGCTTTCTTT. The variable domain in full, completed from reference TRBV9 and TRBJ1-1, reads DSGVTQTPKHLITATGQRVTLRCSPRSGDLSVYWYQQSLDQGLQFLIQYYNGEERAKGNILERFSAQQFPDLHSELNLSSLELGDSALYFCASSAGQGDGAFFGQGTRLTVV.

The chain is built from TRBV30 and TRBJ2-7; D remains unclear. V shed 3 bases and J shed 3 bases, with 12 bases lying between them. CDR1 and CDR2 from the germline V gene are GTSNPN and SVGIG (reference sequence). CDR3 length: 13 residues. The DNA for the CDR3 is TGTGCCTGGAGCCATGGCGGAATCTACGAGCAGTACTTC. Its translation is CAWSHGGIYEQYF.

The genes are TRBV28 and TRBJ1-2, with 10 bases fitting TRBD1. This CDR3 has 15 residues. CDR1 MDHEN and CDR2 SYDVKM come from the germline V gene. Trimming took 4 bases from V and 4 from J; bases not matched to a gene: 6. The CDR3 bases are TGTGCCAGCAGTTCAGGACAGGGGGGAAGCTATGGCTACACCTTC. Its translation: CASSSGQGGSYGYTF.

The V gene is TRBV19, the J gene TRBJ2-1; no reliable D call. The CDR3 loop spans 13 amino acids. Between the trimmed V and J ends, which lost 3 bases and 2 bases, there was a span of 5 bases. Looked up from germline, CDR1 is LNHDA and CDR2 is SQIVND (reference sequence). The chain's CDR3 is CASSISTYNEQFF. The CDR3 region has the DNA TGTGCCAGTAGTATCAGTACCTACAATGAGCAGTTCTTC.

The chain joins TRBV5-1 to TRBJ2-7; D remains unclear. Looked up from germline, CDR1 is SGHRS and CDR2 is YFSETQ. CDR3 length: 13 amino acids. V shed 0 bases and J shed 4 bases, with 8 bases lying between them. In DNA, the CDR3 is TGCGCCAGCAGCTTGGGCGGCAAATACGAGCAGTACTTC. Translating it yields CASSLGGKYEQYF.

This chain links TRBV9 with TRBJ2-1, with a possible D match to TRBD2 (6 bases). Germline CDR1 SGDLS, CDR2 YYNGEE. The CDR3 has 15 residues. V was trimmed by 0 bases and J by 4 bases, leaving 11 bases between them. The CDR3 here is CASSVGGELYNEQFF. Written as DNA, the CDR3 is TGTGCCAGCAGCGTAGGCGGGGAACTTTACAATGAGCAGTTCTTC.

This sequence joins TRBV28 and TRBJ1-5, with 9 nucleotides matching TRBD1. Trimming removed 2 bases from V and 6 bases from J; junction bases left unmatched: 5. Germline V gene data show CDR1 as MDHEN and CDR2 as SYDVKM. This CDR3 spans 15 amino acids. The CDR3 loop reads CASSLPGQGGQPQHF. The CDR3 DNA is TGTGCCAGCAGTTTACCGGGACAGGGTGGTCAGCCCCAGCATTTT.

The count of this clone is one. This chain joins TRBV28 and TRBJ1-5, with D maybe TRBD1 (5 bases). The CDR3 runs to 14 residues. Germline V gene lookup returns CDR1 MDHEN and CDR2 SYDVKM. The germline V and J ends were trimmed by 2 bases and 8 bases, with 13 bases remaining between them. The CDR3 region has the DNA TGTGCCAGCAGTTTAGGGACCCGGGGGAAGCCCCAGCATTTT. It translates to CASSLGTRGKPQHF.

The V gene is TRBV6-5, the J gene TRBJ2-1, with D possibly matching TRBD2 (6 bases). Per the germline V gene, CDR1 is MNHEY and CDR2 is SVGAGI. Trimming cost V 2 bases and J 3 bases, with 11 bases left between them. The CDR3 runs to 15 residues. The CDR3 nucleotides read TGTGCCAGCAGTTACAGGGGAGCGGGCTACAATGAGCAGTTCTTC. This codes for CASSYRGAGYNEQFF.

V gene TRBV5-1 combines with J gene TRBJ1-3; tentative D call: TRBD1 (6 bases). The length of the CDR3 is 14 residues. CDR1 and CDR2 from the germline V gene are SGHRS and YFSETQ. V dropped 5 bases and J dropped 6 bases, with 15 bases sitting between them. CDR3 region: CASSFTGYANTIYF. The CDR3 DNA sequence: TGCGCCAGCAGTTTTACAGGGTATGCAAACACCATATATTTT.

DNA of the CDR3: TGTGCCAGCAGCCGACAGGGCCTCTATGGCTACACCTTC. Translating gives CASSRQGLYGYTF. The genes are TRBV3-1 (or the pseudogene TRBV3-2) and TRBJ1-2; 7 bases are a match to TRBD1. Per the germline V gene, CDR1 is LGHDT and CDR2 is YNNKEL (reference sequence). The CDR3 extends over 13 amino acids. V trimming: 4 bases; J trimming: 4 bases; junction bases outside the gene matches: 3.

The chain employs TRBV2 and TRBJ2-3; TRBD1 aligns across 10 bases. This CDR3 comprises 15 residues. Trimming at V came to 9 bases and at J to 8 bases, leaving 14 bases not matched to a gene. Germline V gene data show CDR1 as SNHLY and CDR2 as FYNNEI. Written as DNA, the CDR3 is TGTGCCAGTCGCCCGGGGACAGGGGCCCTAGGTACGCAGTATTTT. Its protein is CASRPGTGALGTQYF.

This chain links TRBV14 with TRBJ2-7; 12 bases align to TRBD2. The V segment lost 0 bases and the J segment 6 bases; nucleotides outside the gene matches: 21. The CDR3 loop spans 21 amino acids. Germline V CDR1 and CDR2: SGHDN, FVKESK. This CDR3 is CASSQDPQSSGRASYRAEQYF. The DNA of the CDR3 is TGTGCCAGCAGCCAAGACCCCCAGTCTAGCGGGAGGGCTTCTTATCGGGCCGAGCAGTACTTC. Together with reference TRBV14 and TRBJ2-7, the CDR3 gives the full variable domain: EAGVTQFPSHSVIEKGQTVTLRCDPISGHDNLYWYRRVMGKEIKFLLHFVKESKQDESGMPNNRFLAERTGGTYSTLKVQPAELEDSGVYFCASSQDPQSSGRASYRAEQYFGPGTRLTVT.

The CDR3 is CASSYYRGEYGYTF. The CDR3 coding sequence is TGTGCCAGCAGTTACTACAGGGGCGAGTATGGCTACACCTTC. V and J are TRBV6-5 and TRBJ1-2; TRBD1 matches at 7 bases. Trimming cost V 1 base and J 5 bases; bases outside gene matches: 4. Germline CDR1 and CDR2: MNHEY and SVGAGI. The CDR3 consists of 14 residues.

The chain employs TRBV4-2 and TRBJ2-3, with D hard to call. Trimming left V 4 bases short and J 4 bases short, with 21 bases between. The V gene's germline CDR1 is LGHNA and CDR2 YNFKEQ. This CDR3 spans 17 amino acids. The CDR3: CASSPAARSPTADTQYF. The DNA for the CDR3 is TGTGCCAGCAGCCCCGCCGCTAGAAGCCCGACCGCAGATACGCAGTATTTT.

This sequence joins TRBV6-2 or TRBV6-3 and TRBJ2-1, with D perhaps matching TRBD1 (5 bases). V was cut by 6 bases and J by 3 bases, with 15 bases left in between. CDR3 length: 15 amino acids. In germline, CDR1 is MNHEY, CDR2 SVGEGT. This chain's CDR3 is CASSLGRTFYNEQFF. CDR3 in DNA: TGTGCCAGCAGCCTGGGGCGGACCTTCTACAATGAGCAGTTCTTC.

V is TRBV27 and J is TRBJ1-1; 9 bases align to TRBD1. Germline assignment: CDR1 MNHEY and CDR2 SMNVEV (reference sequence). The CDR3 runs to 15 residues. J lost 4 bases, V lost 7 bases, and 10 bases had no gene match. The CDR3 DNA sequence: TGTGCCAGCAACCGGGACAGGGTTTGGGGCACTGAAGCTTTCTTT. Translated, it gives CASNRDRVWGTEAFF.

This clone is a singleton in its sample. A much larger clone is a single base away; this may be a read error. The chain links TRBV3-1 (or the pseudogene TRBV3-2) to TRBJ1-2; D perhaps matches TRBD1 (6 bases). The ends were cut back, 4 bases at V and 2 bases at J, with 8 bases in the middle. Germline values: CDR1 LGHDT, CDR2 YNNKEL (reference sequence). This CDR3 contains 13 residues. CDR3 sequence reads: CASSPGQNYGYTF. CDR3 coding DNA: TGTGCCAGCAGCCCCGGACAGAACTATGGCTACACCTTC.

This clone was detected only once. V is TRBV11-2 and J is TRBJ1-2; 8 bases map to TRBD1. The CDR3 is made up of 13 amino acids. Germline-derived CDR1 and CDR2 are SGHAT and FQNNGV. Trimming at V came to 8 bases and at J to 4 bases, leaving 6 bases not matched to a gene. The CDR3 here is CASGNGQGYGYTF. CDR3 bases: TGTGCCAGCGGCAATGGACAGGGCTATGGCTACACCTTC.

The CDR3 reads CASSQRTPGTGDNEQYF. The CDR3 DNA follows: TGCGCCAGCAGCCAACGTACTCCCGGGACAGGGGACAACGAGCAGTACTTC. This chain links TRBV4-1 with TRBJ2-7; 10 bases are shared with TRBD1. V was clipped by 2 bases and J by 5 bases; unmatched bases: 12. Germline CDR1 MGHRA, CDR2 YSYEKL. The CDR3 length is 17 residues.

This chain connects TRBV6-4 to TRBJ2-1, with 9 bases that match TRBD1. V lost 0 bases and J lost 10; bases outside the gene matches: 10. The CDR3 length is 16 residues. Germline lookup yields CDR1 MRHNA and CDR2 SNTAGT. The CDR3 region has the DNA TGTGCCAGCAGTGACTCGCTCGGGACAGGGTTTATAGAGCAGTTCTTC. Translation gives CASSDSLGTGFIEQFF.

The chain has TRBV5-1 and TRBJ1-4; no reliable D call. The CDR3 sequence is 14 residues long. Trimming left V 7 bases short and J 3 bases short, with 13 bases between. Germline-derived CDR1 and CDR2 are SGHRS and YFSETQ. The CDR3 spells CASGISAANEKLFF. The CDR3 nucleotides are TGCGCCAGCGGTATTTCTGCAGCTAATGAAAAACTGTTTTTT.

V is TRBV19 and J is TRBJ2-7; 8 bases line up with TRBD1. The CDR3 is made up of 14 amino acids. Germline V gene sequence: CDR1 LNHDA, CDR2 SQIVND (reference sequence). J gave up 0 bases and V 4 bases, and 2 bases lay outside the gene matches. The CDR3 loop reads CASSTGTGSYEQYF. In nucleotides, the CDR3 is TGTGCCAGTAGTACCGGGACAGGCTCCTACGAGCAGTACTTC. Supplemented by reference TRBV19 and TRBJ2-7, the full variable domain reads DGGITQSPKYLFRKEGQNVTLSCEQNLNHDAMYWYRQDPGQGLRLIYYSQIVNDFQKGDIAEGYSVSREKKESFPLTVTSAQKNPTAFYLCASSTGTGSYEQYFGPGTRLTVT.

The V call is TRBV6-5, the J call TRBJ2-7; TRBD1 matches 9 bases. Germline CDR1 reads MNHEY; CDR2 reads SVGAGI. The CDR3 is 13 amino acids. V gave up 6 bases and J gave up 4 bases; unmatched junction bases: 4. The chain's CDR3 is CASRQTGGYEQYF. CDR3 sequence (DNA): TGTGCCAGCAGACAGACAGGGGGTTACGAGCAGTACTTC.

The rearrangement links TRBV5-4 to TRBJ2-1, with TRBD2 matching 8 bases. The CDR3 totals 15 residues. Germline CDR1 is SGHNT and CDR2 is YYREEE (reference sequence). V was clipped by 1 base and J by 3 bases; unmatched bases: 3. CDR3 region: CASSLSLAGYNEQFF. The CDR3 nucleotides read TGTGCCAGCAGCTTGTCTCTAGCGGGCTACAATGAGCAGTTCTTC.

The chain recombines TRBV4-1 with TRBJ1-2; 9 bases line up with TRBD1. Germline V gene sequence: CDR1 MGHRA, CDR2 YSYEKL. V shed 0 bases, J shed 7 bases, and the junction held 12 bases outside the gene matches. The CDR3 is made up of 17 amino acids. CDR3: CASSQEGQGNWVGGYTF. The CDR3 DNA reads TGCGCCAGCAGCCAAGAGGGACAGGGTAATTGGGTCGGTGGCTACACCTTC.